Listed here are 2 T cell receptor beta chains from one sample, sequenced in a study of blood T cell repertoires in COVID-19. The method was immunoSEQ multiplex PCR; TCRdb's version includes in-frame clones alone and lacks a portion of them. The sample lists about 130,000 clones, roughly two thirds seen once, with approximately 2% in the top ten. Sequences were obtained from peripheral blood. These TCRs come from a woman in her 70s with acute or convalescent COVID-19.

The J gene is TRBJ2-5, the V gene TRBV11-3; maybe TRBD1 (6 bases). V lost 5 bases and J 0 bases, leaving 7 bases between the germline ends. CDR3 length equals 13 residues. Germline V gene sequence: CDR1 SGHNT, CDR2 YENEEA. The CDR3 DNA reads TGTGCCAGCAGCCGGACAGACCAAGAGACCCAGTACTTC. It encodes CASSRTDQETQYF.

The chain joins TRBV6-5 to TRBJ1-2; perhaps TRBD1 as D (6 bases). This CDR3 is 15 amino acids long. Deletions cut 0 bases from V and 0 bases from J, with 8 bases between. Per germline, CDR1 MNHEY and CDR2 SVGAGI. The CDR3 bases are TGTGCCAGCAGTTACTCAGCAGGGGCTAACTATGGCTACACCTTC. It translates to CASSYSAGANYGYTF.